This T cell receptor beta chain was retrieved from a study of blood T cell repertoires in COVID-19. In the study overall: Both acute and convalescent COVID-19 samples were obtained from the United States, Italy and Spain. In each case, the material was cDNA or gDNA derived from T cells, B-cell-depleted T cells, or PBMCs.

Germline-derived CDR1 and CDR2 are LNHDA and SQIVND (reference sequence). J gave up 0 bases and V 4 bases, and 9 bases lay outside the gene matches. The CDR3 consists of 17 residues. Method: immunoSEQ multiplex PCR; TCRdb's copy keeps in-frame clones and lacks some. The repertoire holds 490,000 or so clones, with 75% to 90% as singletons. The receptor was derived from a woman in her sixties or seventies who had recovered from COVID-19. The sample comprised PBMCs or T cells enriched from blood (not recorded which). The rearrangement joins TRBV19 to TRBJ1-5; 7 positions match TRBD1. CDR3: CASSNPGQLYSNQPQHF. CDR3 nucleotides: TGTGCCAGTAGTAATCCGGGACAGCTTTATAGCAATCAGCCCCAGCATTTT.